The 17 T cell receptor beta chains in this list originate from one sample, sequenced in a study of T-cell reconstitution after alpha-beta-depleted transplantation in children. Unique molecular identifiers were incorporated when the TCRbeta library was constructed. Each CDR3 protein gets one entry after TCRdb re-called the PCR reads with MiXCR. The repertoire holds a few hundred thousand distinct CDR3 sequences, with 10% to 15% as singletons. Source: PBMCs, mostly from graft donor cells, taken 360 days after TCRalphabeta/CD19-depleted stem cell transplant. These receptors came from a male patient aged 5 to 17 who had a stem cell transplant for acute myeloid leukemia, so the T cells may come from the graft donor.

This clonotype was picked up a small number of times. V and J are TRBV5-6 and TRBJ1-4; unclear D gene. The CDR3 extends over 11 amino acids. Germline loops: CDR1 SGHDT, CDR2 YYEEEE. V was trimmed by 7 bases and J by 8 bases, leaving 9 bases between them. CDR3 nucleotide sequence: TGTGCCAGCCATAACCTAGAAAAACTGTTTTTT. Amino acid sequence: CASHNLEKLFF.

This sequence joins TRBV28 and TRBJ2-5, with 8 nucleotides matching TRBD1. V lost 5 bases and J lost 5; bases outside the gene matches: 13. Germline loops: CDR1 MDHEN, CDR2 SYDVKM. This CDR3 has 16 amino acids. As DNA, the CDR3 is TGTGCCAGCAGTCACCAAGACAGGGGAGTTCTGGAGACCCAGTACTTC. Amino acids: CASSHQDRGVLETQYF.

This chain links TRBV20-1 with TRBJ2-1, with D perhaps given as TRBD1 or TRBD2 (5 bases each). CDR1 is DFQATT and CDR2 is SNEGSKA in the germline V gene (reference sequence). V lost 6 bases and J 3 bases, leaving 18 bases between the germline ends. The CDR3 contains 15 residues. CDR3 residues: CSAPKGTLGYNEQFF. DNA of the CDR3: TGCAGTGCCCCGAAGGGGACCTTGGGCTACAATGAGCAGTTCTTC.

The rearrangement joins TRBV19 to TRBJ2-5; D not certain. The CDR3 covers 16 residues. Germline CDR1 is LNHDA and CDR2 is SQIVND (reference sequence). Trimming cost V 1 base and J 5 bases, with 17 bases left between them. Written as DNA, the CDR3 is TGTGCCAGTAGTATAGGTGCCCCACAGCTAGGCGAGACCCAGTACTTC. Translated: CASSIGAPQLGETQYF.

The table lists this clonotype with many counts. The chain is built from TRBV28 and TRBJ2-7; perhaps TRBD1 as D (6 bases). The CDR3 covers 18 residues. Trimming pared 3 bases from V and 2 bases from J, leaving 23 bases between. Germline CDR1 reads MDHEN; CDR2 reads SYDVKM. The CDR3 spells CASSFRDRTALPTYEQYF. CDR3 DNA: TGTGCCAGCAGTTTTAGGGATAGGACAGCCTTACCGACCTACGAGCAGTACTTC.

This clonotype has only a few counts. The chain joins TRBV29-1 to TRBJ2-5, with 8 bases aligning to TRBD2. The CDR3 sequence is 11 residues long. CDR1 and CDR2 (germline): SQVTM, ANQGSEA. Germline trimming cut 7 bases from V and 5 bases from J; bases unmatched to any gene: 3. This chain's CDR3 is CSAPGGETQYF. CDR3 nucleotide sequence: TGCAGCGCCCCGGGGGGGGAGACCCAGTACTTC.

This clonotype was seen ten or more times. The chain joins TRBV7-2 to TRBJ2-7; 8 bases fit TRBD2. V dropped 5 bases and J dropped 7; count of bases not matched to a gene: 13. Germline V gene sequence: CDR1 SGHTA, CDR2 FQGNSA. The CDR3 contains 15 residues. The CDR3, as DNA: TGTGCCAGCAGCATAAGCGGGAGAGGGGTCTGGGAGCAGTACTTC. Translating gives CASSISGRGVWEQYF.

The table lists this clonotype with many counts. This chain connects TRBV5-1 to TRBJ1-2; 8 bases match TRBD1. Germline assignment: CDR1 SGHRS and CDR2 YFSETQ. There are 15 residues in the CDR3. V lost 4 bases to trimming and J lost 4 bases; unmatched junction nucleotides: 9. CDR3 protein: CASSVEGQAFYGYTF. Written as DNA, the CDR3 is TGCGCCAGCAGCGTGGAGGGACAGGCCTTCTATGGCTACACCTTC.

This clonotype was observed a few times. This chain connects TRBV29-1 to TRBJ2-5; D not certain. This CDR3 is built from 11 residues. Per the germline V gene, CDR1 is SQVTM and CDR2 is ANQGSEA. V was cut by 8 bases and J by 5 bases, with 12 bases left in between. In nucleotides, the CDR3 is TGCAGCCCAAGAGTAGGGGAGACCCAGTACTTC. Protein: CSPRVGETQYF.

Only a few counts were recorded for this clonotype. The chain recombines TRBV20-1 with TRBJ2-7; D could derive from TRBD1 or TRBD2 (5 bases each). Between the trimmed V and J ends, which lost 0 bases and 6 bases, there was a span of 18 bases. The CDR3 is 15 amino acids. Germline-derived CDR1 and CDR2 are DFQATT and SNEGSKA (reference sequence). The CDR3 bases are TGCAGTGCTAGAGACTCGAGGGGCCCTGAAGCCGAGCAGTACTTC. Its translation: CSARDSRGPEAEQYF.

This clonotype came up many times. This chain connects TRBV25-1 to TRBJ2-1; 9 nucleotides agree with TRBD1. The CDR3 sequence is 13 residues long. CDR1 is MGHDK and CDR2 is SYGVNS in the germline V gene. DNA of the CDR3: TGTTCCCACAGGGGGCGGGCATACAATGAGCAGTTCTTC. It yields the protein CSHRGRAYNEQFF.

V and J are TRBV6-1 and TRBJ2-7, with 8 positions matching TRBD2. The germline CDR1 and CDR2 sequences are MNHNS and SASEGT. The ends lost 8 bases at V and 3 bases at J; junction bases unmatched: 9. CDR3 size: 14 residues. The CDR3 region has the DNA TGTGCCAGCCGTCTCGGGGGGGACCTCTACGAGCAGTACTTC. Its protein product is CASRLGGDLYEQYF.

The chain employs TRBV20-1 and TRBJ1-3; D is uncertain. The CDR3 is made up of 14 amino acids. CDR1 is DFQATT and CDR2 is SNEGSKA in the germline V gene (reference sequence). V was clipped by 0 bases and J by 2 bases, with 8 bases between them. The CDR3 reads CSARDAAAGNTIYF. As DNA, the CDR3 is TGCAGTGCTAGAGATGCGGCAGCTGGAAACACCATATATTTT.

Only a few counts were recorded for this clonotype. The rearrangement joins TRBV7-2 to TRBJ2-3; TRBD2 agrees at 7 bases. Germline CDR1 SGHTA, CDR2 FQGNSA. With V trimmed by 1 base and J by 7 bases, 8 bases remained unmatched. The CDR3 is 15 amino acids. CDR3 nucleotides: TGTGCCAGCAGCTTAGAGTGGCGGGAGTGGAATACGCAGTATTTT. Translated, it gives CASSLEWREWNTQYF.

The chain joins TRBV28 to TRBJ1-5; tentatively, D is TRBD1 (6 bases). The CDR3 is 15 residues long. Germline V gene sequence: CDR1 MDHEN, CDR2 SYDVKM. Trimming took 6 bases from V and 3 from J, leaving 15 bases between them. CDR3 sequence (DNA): TGTGCCAGCAGCCAACTTAGGGGGGACAATCAGCCCCAGCATTTT. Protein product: CASSQLRGDNQPQHF.

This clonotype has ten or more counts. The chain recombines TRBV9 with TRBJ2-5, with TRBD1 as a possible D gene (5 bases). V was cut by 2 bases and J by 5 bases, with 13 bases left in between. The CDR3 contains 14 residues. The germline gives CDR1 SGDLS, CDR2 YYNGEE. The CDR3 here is CASSVSPRAETQYF. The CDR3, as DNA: TGTGCCAGCAGCGTCTCCCCCAGGGCCGAGACCCAGTACTTC.

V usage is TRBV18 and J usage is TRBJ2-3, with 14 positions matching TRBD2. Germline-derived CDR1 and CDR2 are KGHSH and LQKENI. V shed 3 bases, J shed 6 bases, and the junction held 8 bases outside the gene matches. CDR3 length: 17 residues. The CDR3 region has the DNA TGTGCCAGCTCACCCTCGGGACTAGCGGGAGTTGTGGATACGCAGTATTTT. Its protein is CASSPSGLAGVVDTQYF.